There are a few counts of the clone carrying this TCR beta chain. The antigen is undetermined. Germline V gives CDR1 DFQATT, CDR2 SNEGSKA (reference sequence). This CDR3 is built from 11 residues. V dropped 5 bases and J dropped 11 bases, with 15 bases sitting between them. This record comes from a study of T-cell memory formation after mild COVID-19. Study findings and constraints: Contracting clones, day 15 to 85, had balanced CD4/CD8, and later expanders favored CD4+.

TCRdb itself ran the 5' RACE reads through MiXCR, one entry per CDR3 protein. The data hold roughly 380,000 distinct CDR3 sequences, with around 28% observed a single time. The TCR was taken from an adult woman who had mild COVID-19 (a few samples of this study predate the infection). Cell type and time point are not known. The source material was PBMCs or a T cell subset sorted from them (not recorded which). This sequence joins TRBV20-1 and TRBJ1-1, with D perhaps TRBD1 (5 bases). CDR3 protein: CSALGLAGAFF. The DNA for the CDR3 is TGCAGTGCTTTGGGACTTGCTGGGGCTTTCTTT.